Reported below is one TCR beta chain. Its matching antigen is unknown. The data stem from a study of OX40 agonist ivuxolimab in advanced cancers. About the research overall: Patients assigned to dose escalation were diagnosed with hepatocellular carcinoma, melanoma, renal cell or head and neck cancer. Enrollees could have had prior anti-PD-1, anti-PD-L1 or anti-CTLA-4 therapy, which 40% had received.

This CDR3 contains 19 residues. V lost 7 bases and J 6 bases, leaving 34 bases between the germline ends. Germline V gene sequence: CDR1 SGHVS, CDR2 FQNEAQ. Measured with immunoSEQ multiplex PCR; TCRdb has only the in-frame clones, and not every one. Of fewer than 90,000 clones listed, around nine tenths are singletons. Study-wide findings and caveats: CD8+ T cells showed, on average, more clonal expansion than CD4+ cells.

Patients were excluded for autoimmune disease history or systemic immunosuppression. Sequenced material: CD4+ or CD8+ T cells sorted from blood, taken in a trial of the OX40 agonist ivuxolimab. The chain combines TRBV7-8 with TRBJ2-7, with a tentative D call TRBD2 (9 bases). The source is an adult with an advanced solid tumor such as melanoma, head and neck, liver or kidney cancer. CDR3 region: CASTKTHAGGTGSPSEQYF. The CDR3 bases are TGTGCCAGCACCAAAACCCACGCGGGGGGGACAGGTAGCCCCTCCGAGCAGTACTTC.